A few counts support the clone carrying this T cell receptor beta chain. The antigen remains unidentified. V trimming: 3 bases; J trimming: 5 bases; junction bases outside the gene matches: 2. The CDR3 consists of 14 residues. The germline V gene has CDR1 KGHDR and CDR2 SFDVKD. The data originate from a study of type 1 regulatory T cells. Overall study: T-allo10 is a Tr1-enriched, alloantigen-specific CD4 T cell product made in vitro.

Study conclusions and caveats: Compared with non-Tr1 cells, Tr1 cells showed a narrower TCR repertoire.

TCRdb re-analysed the reads in MiXCR, keeping a single row per CDR3 protein. The sample shows tens of thousands of distinct CDR3 sequences, 20% to 25% of them seen only once. The sample was cultured type 1 regulatory T (Tr1) cells, either the whole culture or a sorted fraction (not recorded which). The gene calls are TRBV24-1 and TRBJ2-2; 7 bases align to TRBD1. This clonotype originated in a human donor in good health. The CDR3 sequence: CATSDDRDTGELFF. The CDR3 DNA is TGTGCCACCAGTGATGACAGGGATACCGGGGAGCTGTTTTTT.